A single sample is the source of the 26 T cell receptor beta chains below, sequenced in a study of neoadjuvant nivolumab and ipilimumab in lung cancer. Generated by immunoSEQ multiplex PCR, the TCRdb table keeps only in-frame clones and is missing some. The sample lists 4,000 to 5,000 clones, over 70% occurring once. The material sequenced was tumor tissue, taken after neoadjuvant nivolumab, alone or with ipilimumab, at or shortly before surgery. The origin of the receptors is an adult with non-small cell lung cancer.

V and J are TRBV5-6 and TRBJ2-1; 9 bases are shared with TRBD1. Trimming at V came to 2 bases and at J to 7 bases, leaving 7 bases not matched to a gene. CDR1 SGHDT and CDR2 YYEEEE come from the germline V gene. The CDR3 has 15 residues. CDR3 protein: CASSLQGALRNEQFF. The CDR3 nucleotides read TGTGCCAGCAGCTTACAGGGGGCCCTTCGGAATGAGCAGTTCTTC.

The CDR3 DNA reads TGTGCCAGTAGTGAGGGGTTGTTTTCTGGGGCCAACGTCCTGACTTTC. Residues: CASSEGLFSGANVLTF. J is TRBJ2-6 and V is TRBV19, with D possibly being TRBD1 or TRBD2 (5 bases each). The CDR3 is made up of 16 amino acids. Germline CDR1 is LNHDA and CDR2 is SQIVND (reference sequence). The ends were cut back, 5 bases at V and 1 base at J, with 12 bases in the middle.

The CDR3 region is CASSQEGRDTGELFF. In DNA, the CDR3 is TGCGCCAGCAGCCAAGAGGGGAGGGACACCGGGGAGCTGTTTTTT. The chain couples TRBV4-3 to TRBJ2-2, with 7 bases identical to TRBD2. This CDR3 spans 15 amino acids. J gave up 3 bases and V 0 bases, and 1 base lay outside the gene matches. Looked up from germline, CDR1 is LGHNA and CDR2 is YSLEER.

The chain joins TRBV5-4 to TRBJ1-2, with 8 bases matching TRBD1. Germline CDR1 reads SGHNT; CDR2 reads YYREEE (reference sequence). V lost 2 bases, J lost 5 bases, and 5 bases stayed unmatched. The CDR3 spans 14 residues. CDR3 in amino acids: CASSLPTGGYGYTF. CDR3 coding DNA: TGTGCCAGCAGCTTACCAACAGGGGGGTATGGCTACACCTTC.

The chain employs TRBV5-4 and TRBJ1-1, with a tentative D call TRBD1 (5 bases). The CDR3 runs to 14 residues. Germline V lookup: CDR1 SGHNT, CDR2 YYREEE (reference sequence). V lost 4 bases to trimming and J lost 5 bases, with 15 bases between them. CDR3 nucleotide sequence: TGTGCCAGCAGCCTGGGGGAAGAAGGGACTGAAGCTTTCTTT. This translates into CASSLGEEGTEAFF.

This clone was seen more than once but under ten times. The V call is TRBV25-1, the J call TRBJ2-1; 8 bases match TRBD1. V lost 0 bases, J lost 13 bases, and 14 bases stayed unmatched. This CDR3 is built from 16 residues. CDR1 MGHDK and CDR2 SYGVNS come from the germline V gene. In nucleotides, the CDR3 is TGTGCCAGCAGTGAATACTCCCACGGACAGGGCAACCGACAGTTCTTC. Protein: CASSEYSHGQGNRQFF.

V gene TRBV5-1 combines with J gene TRBJ2-5; 9 bases align to TRBD2. V lost 4 bases to trimming and J lost 4 bases; unmatched junction nucleotides: 5. This CDR3 contains 14 residues. Germline V gene lookup returns CDR1 SGHRS and CDR2 YFSETQ. The CDR3 loop is CASSPLAGRETQYF. Here the CDR3 DNA reads TGCGCCAGCAGCCCGCTAGCGGGGCGAGAGACCCAGTACTTC. Full variable domain (rest looked up from reference TRBV5-1 and TRBJ2-5): KAGVTQTPRYLIKTRGQQVTLSCSPISGHRSVSWYQQTPGQGLQFLFEYFSETQRNKGNFPGRFSGRQFSNSRSEMNVSTLELGDSALYLCASSPLAGRETQYFGPGTRLLVL.

The sample holds one count of this clone. The J gene is TRBJ1-5, the V gene TRBV18; possibly TRBD1 for D (6 bases). The CDR3 is 15 amino acids. Germline V CDR1 and CDR2: KGHSH, LQKENI. The ends were cut back, 1 base at V and 2 bases at J, with 9 bases in the middle. The CDR3 spells CASSPQGGGNQPQHF. CDR3 coding DNA: TGTGCCAGCTCACCACAAGGGGGTGGCAATCAGCCCCAGCATTTT. The whole variable domain, filled in from reference TRBV18 and TRBJ1-5, reads NAGVMQNPRHLVRRRGQEARLRCSPMKGHSHVYWYRQLPEEGLKFMVYLQKENIIDESGMPKERFSAEFPKEGPSILRIQQVVRGDSAAYFCASSPQGGGNQPQHFGDGTRLSIL.

The chain carries TRBV29-1 and TRBJ1-4; the D gene is possibly TRBD1 (6 bases). There are 13 residues in the CDR3. V shed 5 bases and J shed 2 bases, with 9 bases lying between them. Germline V lookup: CDR1 SQVTM, CDR2 ANQGSEA. CDR3 nucleotides: TGCAGCGTTTCCAGGGGTACTAATGAAAAACTGTTTTTT. It codes for CSVSRGTNEKLFF.

The V gene is TRBV4-3, the J gene TRBJ1-2; D unresolved. Between the trimmed V and J ends, which lost 0 bases and 8 bases, there was a span of 10 bases. CDR3 length: 13 amino acids. In germline, CDR1 is LGHNA, CDR2 YSLEER. CDR3 sequence: CASSQDLLEGYTF. In DNA, the CDR3 is TGCGCCAGCAGCCAAGATTTGTTGGAGGGCTACACCTTC.

The chain carries TRBV5-5 and TRBJ1-4; no firm D call. Trimming removed 1 base from V and 4 bases from J, with 11 bases in between. The CDR3 extends over 15 amino acids. Germline CDR1 is SGHKS and CDR2 is YYEKEE (reference sequence). CDR3 in DNA: TGTGCCAGCAGCTTGCAGGCAGGCTATAATGAAAAACTGTTTTTT. Protein sequence: CASSLQAGYNEKLFF.

The V call is TRBV28, the J call TRBJ1-6; D perhaps matches TRBD1 (5 bases). Between the trimmed V and J ends, which lost 4 bases and 0 bases, there was a span of 10 bases. The CDR3 contains 16 residues. The V gene's germline CDR1 is MDHEN and CDR2 SYDVKM. The CDR3 DNA follows: TGTGCCAGCAGTTACCCAGGGAGCTCCTATAATTCACCCCTCCACTTT. Translating gives CASSYPGSSYNSPLHF.

The chain uses TRBV7-8 and TRBJ1-4; 7 bases fit TRBD1. From germline, CDR1 is SGHVS and CDR2 FQNEAQ. The CDR3 totals 14 residues. The J segment lost 7 bases and the V segment lost 6 bases, leaving 8 bases of the junction unmatched. The CDR3 protein is CASRKGGSFEKLFF. CDR3 in DNA: TGTGCCAGCAGGAAAGGGGGCAGTTTTGAAAAACTGTTTTTT.

The chain couples TRBV4-1 to TRBJ1-5; TRBD1 is a possible D gene (5 bases). The CDR3 contains 15 residues. CDR1 is MGHRA, CDR2 YSYEKL, per germline. Trimming removed 4 bases from V and 0 bases from J, with 10 bases in between. The CDR3 loop is CASSLTAYSNQPQHF. CDR3 coding DNA: TGCGCCAGCAGCCTGACAGCGTATAGCAATCAGCCCCAGCATTTT.

The J gene is TRBJ2-5, the V gene TRBV11-2; D not resolved. Per germline, CDR1 SGHAT and CDR2 FQNNGV. This CDR3 is built from 15 residues. V lost 1 base, J lost 1 base, and 10 bases lay in between. CDR3: CASSLVAPPQETQYF. As DNA, the CDR3 is TGTGCCAGCAGCTTAGTCGCCCCTCCCCAAGAGACCCAGTACTTC.

The rearrangement uses TRBV10-1 and TRBJ2-5; unclear D gene. Germline loops: CDR1 WNHNN, CDR2 SYGVQD (reference sequence). Trimming removed 9 bases at V and 0 bases at J, with 11 bases between. The length of the CDR3 is 13 residues. CDR3 nucleotides: TGCGCCAGTCGGAAGCAAGACCAAGAGACCCAGTACTTC. Translation: CASRKQDQETQYF.

The chain uses TRBV2 and TRBJ1-2, with D unclear. CDR3 size: 12 residues. Germline loops: CDR1 SNHLY, CDR2 FYNNEI. V lost 6 bases, J lost 5 bases, and 10 bases lay in between. CDR3 sequence reads: CASSLTRYGYTF. CDR3 sequence (DNA): TGTGCCAGCAGCCTGACCCGATATGGCTACACCTTC.

The chain links TRBV6-4 to TRBJ2-1; TRBD2 is a possible D gene (5 bases). The CDR3 contains 12 residues. V was clipped by 3 bases and J by 10 bases, with 10 bases between them. Germline V gives CDR1 MRHNA, CDR2 SNTAGT. In DNA form, the CDR3 reads TGTGCCAGCAGTGAAGGAACGGGGGAGCAGTTCTTC. Translation: CASSEGTGEQFF.

The V and J genes are TRBV18 and TRBJ2-3; TRBD2 aligns across 10 bases. Trimming removed 4 bases from V and 5 bases from J; junction bases left unmatched: 6. Germline V gives CDR1 KGHSH, CDR2 LQKENI. The CDR3 loop spans 15 amino acids. The DNA of the CDR3 is TGTGCCAGCTCACTCCTAGCGGGGGACCAAGATACGCAGTATTTT. It codes for CASSLLAGDQDTQYF.

This chain uses TRBV2 with TRBJ1-2; 9 nucleotides match TRBD1. The CDR3 loop spans 14 amino acids. Trimming at V came to 6 bases and at J to 5 bases, leaving 7 bases not matched to a gene. Germline-derived CDR1 and CDR2 are SNHLY and FYNNEI. CDR3 sequence reads: CASRGDRDGYGYTF. The CDR3 DNA reads TGTGCCAGCAGGGGGGACAGGGATGGATATGGCTACACCTTC.

The chain joins TRBV28 to TRBJ1-3, with unresolved D. The CDR3 sequence is 16 residues long. Trimming left V 5 bases short and J 0 bases short, with 14 bases between. CDR1 is MDHEN, CDR2 SYDVKM, per germline. CDR3 amino acids: CASSPDDGASGNTIYF. CDR3 in DNA: TGTGCCAGCAGTCCCGACGACGGTGCCTCTGGAAACACCATATATTTT.

This chain joins TRBV6-1 and TRBJ2-1, with D uncertain. Germline CDR1 is MNHNS and CDR2 is SASEGT. Trimming pared 1 base from V and 3 bases from J, leaving 13 bases between. The CDR3 extends over 16 amino acids. CDR3 sequence (DNA): TGTGCCAGCAGTGAAGTGCCGGGCGCCAACTACAATGAGCAGTTCTTC. Protein product: CASSEVPGANYNEQFF.

The chain combines TRBV4-3 with TRBJ2-1, with D perhaps TRBD1 (5 bases). The CDR3 spans 16 residues. The germline V gene has CDR1 LGHNA and CDR2 YSLEER. With 0 bases removed from V and 0 bases from J, the gap between germline ends came to 9 bases. The CDR3 nucleotides read TGCGCCAGCAGCCAAGAGCCAGGGCCCTCCTACAATGAGCAGTTCTTC. Protein product: CASSQEPGPSYNEQFF.

This chain connects TRBV6-1 to TRBJ1-1; possible D gene TRBD1, 5 bases. The CDR3 runs to 15 residues. V gave up 4 bases and J gave up 5 bases, with 17 bases separating them. Germline lookup yields CDR1 MNHNS and CDR2 SASEGT. Here the CDR3 reads CASSGSRAERTEAFF. DNA for the CDR3: TGTGCCAGCAGTGGGAGCAGGGCAGAGCGTACTGAAGCTTTCTTT.

This clone was seen only a few times. The chain couples TRBV5-1 to TRBJ2-7, with 9 bases lining up with TRBD1. CDR3 size: 12 residues. Germline V gene sequence: CDR1 SGHRS, CDR2 YFSETQ. Trimming at V came to 5 bases and at J to 4 bases, leaving 1 base not matched to a gene. As DNA, the CDR3 is TGCGCCAGCAGACAGGGGGCGTACGAGCAGTACGTC. Translated, it gives CASRQGAYEQYV.

Concerning this clone itself: One end of the junction varies from germline; a read error may be responsible. The rearrangement links TRBV27 to TRBJ2-1, with 8 bases identical to TRBD1. This CDR3 has 12 residues. CDR1 MNHEY and CDR2 SMNVEV come from the germline V gene (reference sequence). The DNA for the CDR3 is TGTGCCAGCAGTTTGGCGCGGGACAGGCTGGTCTTC. It translates to CASSLARDRLVF.